Listed below are T cell receptor beta chains from one sample, sequenced in a study of long-term antiretroviral therapy in people with HIV. Profiling relied on immunoSEQ multiplex PCR, and the TCRdb table lists in-frame clones only, not all of them. Here the sample spans approximately 19,000 clones, over 75% being singletons. This specimen consisted of unsorted PBMCs, obtained approximately 2.5 years after starting antiretroviral therapy. The receptors were gathered from a woman in her forties or fifties with HIV. CDR3s include the opening cysteine and the closing phenylalanine or tryptophan. A D gene is named only where the DNA matches it firmly. A clone size is listed for some rows: how often the clone was seen (once, few, many), or a class if it is expanded.

D gene	V gene	J gene	clone size	CDR3 protein	CDR3 DNA
NA	TRBV27	TRBJ1-1	few	CASSYGGLTEAFF	TGTGCCAGCAGCTACGGGGGTTTAACTGAAGCTTTCTTT
NA	TRBV12-5	TRBJ2-2	NA	CASGWTNTGELFF	TGTGCTAGTGGTTGGACCAACACCGGGGAGCTGTTTTTT
NA	TRBV10-3	TRBJ1-5	NA	CAISERGTRVGKDDQPQHF	TGTGCCATCAGTGAGAGGGGGACAAGGGTAGGTAAGGATGACCAGCCCCAGCATTTT
NA	TRBV6-5	TRBJ1-5	NA	CASSPQRPQPQHF	TGTGCCAGCAGTCCCCAGAGGCCTCAGCCCCAGCATTTT
NA	TRBV16	TRBJ1-4	NA	CASSPNLGGSNEKLFF	TGTGCCAGCAGCCCCAACCTGGGTGGGTCGAATGAAAAACTGTTTTTT
NA	TRBV28	TRBJ2-7	NA	CASGIGGIPSYEQYF	TGTGCCAGCGGAATAGGGGGGATCCCGTCCTACGAGCAGTACTTC
NA	TRBV7-9	TRBJ2-3	once	CASSPGTVETQYF	TGTGCCAGCAGCCCCGGGACCGTCGAGACGCAGTATTTT
NA	TRBV19	TRBJ2-5	NA	CASSADSGETQYF	TGTGCCAGTAGTGCCGACTCCGGAGAGACCCAGTACTTC
NA	TRBV18	TRBJ2-1	NA	CATSSARASYNEQFF	TGTGCCACCTCCTCAGCGCGCGCCTCCTACAATGAGCAGTTCTTC
TRBD1	TRBV11-2	TRBJ2-3	NA	CASSPVNRGPTDTQYF	TGTGCCAGCAGCCCCGTGAACAGGGGTCCCACAGATACGCAGTATTTT
TRBD2	TRBV28	TRBJ2-7	few	CASSLALAGGLYEQYF	TGTGCCAGCAGTTTAGCATTAGCGGGAGGACTCTACGAGCAGTACTTC
TRBD2	TRBV27	TRBJ2-1	NA	CASSFSSGSNNEQFF	TGTGCCAGCAGTTTCAGTAGCGGGAGTAACAATGAGCAGTTCTTC